These 23 T cell receptor beta chains came from one sample sequenced in a study of blood T cells in healthy people across ages. Through a sample-barcoded 5' primer and a J-beta primer mix, a second PCR was run for roughly 6 to 12 cycles. From the 5' RACE reads, TCRdb called clonotypes with MiXCR, one entry per CDR3 protein. Of approximately 1,700,000 distinct CDR3 sequences in the sample, approximately 39% are singletons; the top ten hold approximately 22%. The material sequenced was blood. The source of these receptors is a human donor in good health.

V and J are TRBV7-2 and TRBJ2-3; possibly TRBD2 for D (5 bases). V gave up 3 bases and J gave up 9 bases, with 19 bases separating them. There are 15 residues in the CDR3. The V gene's germline CDR1 is SGHTA and CDR2 FQGNSA. Here the CDR3 reads CASSFRTLTGETQYF. The DNA of the CDR3 is TGTGCCAGCAGCTTTAGGACTCTGACCGGGGAAACGCAGTATTTT.

The chain uses TRBV20-1 and TRBJ2-3; maybe TRBD2 (6 bases). Germline CDR1 DFQATT, CDR2 SNEGSKA (reference sequence). The V end was cut by 5 bases, the J end by 2 bases, with 17 bases between. This CDR3 is built from 15 residues. CDR3 in DNA: TGCAGTGCTGTTGGCGGGACCGGGCTCACAGATACGCAGTATTTT. The encoded protein is CSAVGGTGLTDTQYF.

This clonotype was seen a handful of times. The rearrangement uses TRBV6-6 and TRBJ2-7; 9 nucleotides align to TRBD1. The trim removed 6 bases at V and 4 bases at J, leaving 7 bases unmatched. Germline CDR1 and CDR2: MNHNY and SVGAGI (reference sequence). The CDR3 runs 14 residues. The CDR3 region is CASRVGTGSYEQYF. CDR3 sequence (DNA): TGTGCCAGCAGAGTAGGGACAGGGTCTTACGAGCAGTACTTC.

The gene calls are TRBV20-1 and TRBJ2-3, with TRBD2 identical over 11 bases. The V and J ends lost 0 bases and 6 bases, in that order; junction bases with no gene match: 5. The CDR3 spans 15 residues. Germline V CDR1 and CDR2: DFQATT, SNEGSKA (reference sequence). CDR3 DNA sequence: TGCAGTGCTAGAGATAGCGGGGGGGCAGTGGATACGCAGTATTTT. Translation: CSARDSGGAVDTQYF.

The chain couples TRBV7-2 to TRBJ2-4, with 7 bases identical to TRBD2. Judging by the DNA end, TRBJ2-7 fits better; the J call may be wrong. CDR3 length equals 14 residues. From germline, CDR1 is SGHTA and CDR2 FQGNSA. CDR3 sequence (DNA): TGTGCCGGCAGCTCCGGACTAGTGATCCCCGAGCAGTACGTC. Translating it yields CAGSSGLVIPEQYV.

This sequence joins TRBV6-6 and TRBJ2-7; the D is unclear. CDR3 length: 17 amino acids. Germline V lookup: CDR1 MNHNY, CDR2 SVGAGI (reference sequence). Trimming took 2 bases from V and 1 from J, leaving 18 bases between them. Here the CDR3 DNA reads TGTGCCAGCAGTTACCGCCTGACAATTTTAGGTTCCTACGAGCAGTACTTC. Its translation is CASSYRLTILGSYEQYF.

This clonotype was counted between two and nine times. This rearrangement joins TRBV20-1 to TRBJ2-3; 10 nucleotides align to TRBD2. This CDR3 is 17 amino acids long. Trimming cost V 0 bases and J 7 bases; bases outside gene matches: 13. Germline CDR1 DFQATT, CDR2 SNEGSKA (reference sequence). CDR3 amino acids: CSARDSPPAGGQNTQYF. The CDR3 region has the DNA TGCAGTGCTAGAGATAGCCCCCCAGCGGGGGGGCAGAATACGCAGTATTTT.

This clonotype was observed a handful of times. The chain recombines TRBV20-1 with TRBJ2-1; no clear D gene. The CDR3 runs 15 residues. Germline V gives CDR1 DFQATT, CDR2 SNEGSKA (reference sequence). CDR3 amino acids: CRPNDHSIPNNEQFF. The CDR3 region has the DNA TGCAGACCAAATGATCATAGCATTCCCAACAATGAGCAGTTCTTC.

This clonotype was seen only a few times. In DNA form, the CDR3 reads TGTGCCAGCAGCCCAGGGGTGGCAGATGAGCAGTTCTTC. Translated, it gives CASSPGVADEQFF. The chain recombines TRBV7-9 with TRBJ2-1; perhaps TRBD1 as D (6 bases). From germline, CDR1 is SEHNR and CDR2 FQNEAQ (reference sequence). The CDR3 extends over 13 amino acids. The ends were cut back, 5 bases at V and 8 bases at J, with 13 bases in the middle.

This clonotype was observed many times. This chain connects TRBV6-5 to TRBJ2-6; D might be TRBD1 (6 bases). CDR3 length equals 18 residues. Germline-derived CDR1 and CDR2 are MNHEY and SVGAGI. Trimming took 4 bases from V and 0 from J, leaving 16 bases between them. CDR3 in DNA: TGTGCCAGCAGTTGGGGTTCAGGGGATAGCTCTGGGGCCAACGTCCTGACTTTC. This sequence encodes CASSWGSGDSSGANVLTF.

The chain couples TRBV27 to TRBJ2-4; 7 nucleotides match TRBD1. The CDR3 is made up of 12 amino acids. The trim removed 2 bases at V and 13 bases at J, leaving 5 bases unmatched. From germline, CDR1 is MNHEY and CDR2 SMNVEV (reference sequence). CDR3 residues: CASSLDRAGQYF. In DNA form, the CDR3 reads TGTGCCAGCAGTTTAGACAGGGCCGGGCAGTACTTC.

This chain uses TRBV5-6 with TRBJ2-3; D is possibly TRBD1 or TRBD2 (5 bases each). This CDR3 spans 15 amino acids. Germline lookup yields CDR1 SGHDT and CDR2 YYEEEE. V lost 3 bases, J lost 0 bases, and 11 bases lay in between. CDR3 nucleotide sequence: TGTGCCAGCAGCTCCGGGACGGCTAGCACAGATACGCAGTATTTT. Translating gives CASSSGTASTDTQYF.

A few counts support this clonotype. V and J are TRBV7-8 and TRBJ2-4; either TRBD1 or TRBD2 may fit D (5 bases each). The J call may be in error: the DNA end matches TRBJ2-7 better. Germline lookup yields CDR1 SGHVS and CDR2 FQNEAQ. The CDR3 runs to 17 residues. The chain's CDR3 is CASSFPAGRGEIYEQYF. Written as DNA, the CDR3 is TGTGCCAGCTCCTTCCCGGCAGGAAGGGGAGAAATCTACGAGCAGTACTTC.

This sequence joins TRBV4-3 and TRBJ1-1; D gene ambiguous. Germline lookup yields CDR1 LGHNA and CDR2 YSLEER. Trimming stripped 7 bases from V and 2 bases from J, with 14 bases between. This CDR3 contains 14 residues. This CDR3 is CASTPSTENTEAFF. CDR3 nucleotide sequence: TGCGCCAGCACACCTTCGACGGAAAACACTGAAGCTTTCTTT.

CDR3 region: CASSVGSGENTDTQYF. DNA of the CDR3: TGTGCCAGCAGCGTGGGAAGCGGGGAAAACACAGATACGCAGTATTTT. The V gene is TRBV9, the J gene TRBJ2-3, with 7 bases aligning to TRBD2. J was trimmed by 2 bases and V by 2 bases; bases with no gene match: 8. CDR1 is SGDLS and CDR2 is YYNGEE in the germline V gene. The CDR3 runs to 16 residues.

The chain couples TRBV4-3 to TRBJ2-1; 10 positions match TRBD2. J gave up 3 bases and V 7 bases, and 6 bases lay outside the gene matches. The CDR3 spans 15 residues. CDR1 and CDR2 from the germline V gene are LGHNA and YSLEER. The CDR3 sequence is CASNLGLADYNEQFF. The CDR3 bases are TGCGCCAGCAACCTCGGACTAGCGGACTACAATGAGCAGTTCTTC.

This chain uses TRBV5-1 with TRBJ2-1; D possibly corresponds to TRBD2 (5 bases). The end of the DNA fits TRBJ2-7 better, so the J call may be wrong. Germline CDR1 is SGHRS and CDR2 is YFSETQ. The CDR3 is 13 residues long. The DNA of the CDR3 is TGCGCCAGCAGCTTAGGGCCGGGATTCGAGCAGTACTTC. Its translation: CASSLGPGFEQYF.

The J gene is TRBJ1-2, the V gene TRBV29-1; perhaps TRBD1 as D (6 bases). The CDR3 is 15 amino acids. V gave up 3 bases and J gave up 2 bases, with 16 bases separating them. Germline CDR1 reads SQVTM; CDR2 reads ANQGSEA. CDR3 DNA: TGCAGCGTTGATCAAACGGCTCAGGGGAACTATGGCTACACCTTC. Protein: CSVDQTAQGNYGYTF. Full variable domain (rest looked up from reference TRBV29-1 and TRBJ1-2): SAVISQKPSRDICQRGTSLTIQCQVDSQVTMMFWYRQQPGQSLTLIATANQGSEATYESGFVIDKFPISRPNLTFSTLTVSNMSPEDSSIYLCSVDQTAQGNYGYTFGSGTRLTVV.

This chain links TRBV7-2 with TRBJ1-5; D is ambiguous. The CDR3 is 15 amino acids. Germline values: CDR1 SGHTA, CDR2 FQGNSA. Trimming cost V 0 bases and J 5 bases, with 11 bases left between them. The CDR3 protein is CASSLARREDQPQHF. For the CDR3, the DNA is TGTGCCAGCAGCTTAGCGCGAAGGGAAGATCAGCCCCAGCATTTT.

The CDR3 bases are TGTGCCAGCAGCTTAGGGGGGATTCGGGAGACCCAGTACTTC. It translates to CASSLGGIRETQYF. This rearrangement joins TRBV7-2 to TRBJ2-5; the D gene could be TRBD1 or TRBD2 (5 bases each). The CDR3 consists of 14 residues. Per the germline V gene, CDR1 is SGHTA and CDR2 is FQGNSA. V was trimmed by 1 base and J by 5 bases, leaving 11 bases between them.

This chain links TRBV5-1 with TRBJ2-7, with D perhaps TRBD1 (6 bases). The CDR3 covers 13 residues. Trimming shortened V by 5 bases and J by 4 bases, and 13 bases separated the two germline ends. Per the germline V gene, CDR1 is SGHRS and CDR2 is YFSETQ. The CDR3 bases are TGCGCCAGCAGATCGAGGACAGAGTACGAGCAGTACTTC. It codes for CASRSRTEYEQYF.

This clonotype was counted between two and nine times. The J gene is TRBJ1-4, the V gene TRBV9; 8 positions match TRBD1. CDR1 and CDR2 (germline): SGDLS, YYNGEE. Germline trimming cut 3 bases from V and 4 bases from J; bases unmatched to any gene: 5. The CDR3 has 15 amino acids. In DNA, the CDR3 is TGTGCCAGCAGCGAGACGACAGGGGTTAATGAAAAACTGTTTTTT. Its translation: CASSETTGVNEKLFF.

The rearrangement joins TRBV24-1 to TRBJ2-5; 9 bases are a match to TRBD1. Germline CDR1 and CDR2: KGHDR and SFDVKD. The CDR3 is 13 residues long. J gave up 3 bases and V 9 bases, and 4 bases lay outside the gene matches. CDR3 protein: CATRRTGEETQYF. The CDR3 nucleotides read TGTGCCACCCGCAGGACAGGGGAAGAGACCCAGTACTTC.